Listed below are T cell receptor beta chains from one sample, sequenced in a study of T cells after yellow fever vaccination. TCRdb reanalysed the 5' RACE reads using MiXCR and keeps one entry per CDR3 protein. The sample contains about 130,000 distinct CDR3 sequences, about 8.4% of which appear only once. Sequencing used CD8+ T cells sorted from PBMCs, obtained on the day of the yellow fever booster vaccination. All receptors derive from a man between 18 and 35 years old who received the YFV17D yellow fever vaccine. The CDR3 runs from the conserved cysteine through the conserved F or W. Each record gives: D gene, J gene, clone size, V gene, CDR3 protein, CDR3 DNA. D genes are given only for firm matches. Clone size is shown for a subset of rows, as once, few, many or a class of expanded clone.

D gene: -; J gene: TRBJ2-6; clone size: few; V gene: TRBV5-1; CDR3 protein: CASSLSGVSGANVLTF; CDR3 DNA: TGCGCCAGCAGTCTGTCCGGGGTCTCTGGGGCCAACGTCCTGACTTTC
D gene: -; J gene: TRBJ1-2; clone size: few; V gene: TRBV29-1; CDR3 protein: CSVGVVNRLGYTF; CDR3 DNA: TGCAGCGTTGGCGTCGTTAACCGCCTGGGCTACACCTTC
D gene: TRBD1; J gene: TRBJ2-4; clone size: -; V gene: TRBV19; CDR3 protein: CASRIAGGLVKNIQYF; CDR3 DNA: TGTGCCAGTCGTATCGCAGGGGGCTTGGTCAAAAACATTCAGTACTTC
D gene: -; J gene: TRBJ1-1; clone size: -; V gene: TRBV7-9; CDR3 protein: CASSLVRRNTEAFF; CDR3 DNA: TGTGCCAGCAGCTTAGTACGAAGGAACACTGAAGCTTTCTTT
D gene: -; J gene: TRBJ1-2; clone size: -; V gene: TRBV12-3/TRBV12-4; CDR3 protein: CASREGGNYGYTF; CDR3 DNA: TGTGCCAGCAGAGAGGGAGGGAACTATGGCTACACCTTC
D gene: TRBD1; J gene: TRBJ1-5; clone size: few; V gene: TRBV3-1; CDR3 protein: CASSPGQGGGYSNQPQHF; CDR3 DNA: TGTGCCAGCAGCCCCGGACAGGGGGGAGGCTATAGCAATCAGCCCCAGCATTTT
D gene: -; J gene: TRBJ2-7; clone size: -; V gene: TRBV6-6; CDR3 protein: CASMGGGAYEQYF; CDR3 DNA: TGTGCCAGCATGGGAGGGGGGGCCTACGAGCAGTACTTC
D gene: -; J gene: TRBJ2-7; clone size: -; V gene: TRBV27; CDR3 protein: CASGYAGREQYF; CDR3 DNA: TGTGCCAGCGGGTACGCGGGGAGAGAGCAGTACTTC
D gene: -; J gene: TRBJ2-1; clone size: few; V gene: TRBV19; CDR3 protein: CASSSRASGEQFF; CDR3 DNA: TGTGCCAGTAGTAGCCGGGCGTCGGGCGAGCAGTTCTTC
D gene: -; J gene: TRBJ2-3; clone size: few; V gene: TRBV4-1; CDR3 protein: CASSQGWAATDTQYF; CDR3 DNA: TGCGCCAGCAGCCAAGGTTGGGCAGCCACAGATACGCAGTATTTT
D gene: -; J gene: TRBJ1-1; clone size: -; V gene: TRBV12-3/TRBV12-4; CDR3 protein: CASSLTGANTEAFF; CDR3 DNA: TGTGCCAGCAGTTTAACGGGGGCAAACACTGAAGCTTTCTTT
D gene: TRBD2; J gene: TRBJ2-3; clone size: -; V gene: TRBV7-8; CDR3 protein: CASSLLAGVADTQYF; CDR3 DNA: TGTGCCAGCAGCTTACTAGCGGGGGTAGCAGATACGCAGTATTTT
D gene: -; J gene: TRBJ1-1; clone size: -; V gene: TRBV2; CDR3 protein: CASTRRVVPEAFF; CDR3 DNA: TGTGCCAGCACCCGCAGGGTCGTCCCTGAAGCTTTCTTT
D gene: -; J gene: TRBJ1-1; clone size: many; V gene: TRBV29-1; CDR3 protein: CSVVQQRGEAFF; CDR3 DNA: TGCAGCGTTGTACAACAGAGGGGGGAAGCTTTCTTT
D gene: -; J gene: TRBJ2-7; clone size: -; V gene: TRBV20-1; CDR3 protein: CSARMGHASDRSYEQYF; CDR3 DNA: TGCAGTGCTAGGATGGGACACGCGTCGGACAGATCCTACGAGCAGTACTTC
D gene: -; J gene: TRBJ2-3; clone size: few; V gene: TRBV27; CDR3 protein: CASSFANERAADTQYF; CDR3 DNA: TGTGCCAGCAGTTTCGCAAACGAGAGGGCCGCAGATACGCAGTATTTT
D gene: -; J gene: TRBJ2-7; clone size: -; V gene: TRBV30; CDR3 protein: CAWGRRYEQYF; CDR3 DNA: TGTGCCTGGGGACGGCGCTACGAGCAGTACTTC
D gene: -; J gene: TRBJ2-7; clone size: many; V gene: TRBV10-3; CDR3 protein: CAISDPDHSSYEQYF; CDR3 DNA: TGTGCCATCAGTGATCCGGACCATAGCTCCTACGAGCAGTACTTC
D gene: -; J gene: TRBJ2-3; clone size: many; V gene: TRBV7-9; CDR3 protein: CASSLYGDTDTQYF; CDR3 DNA: TGTGCCAGCAGCTTATACGGGGACACAGATACGCAGTATTTT
D gene: -; J gene: TRBJ2-7; clone size: -; V gene: TRBV27; CDR3 protein: CASSLSPTGGGYEQYF; CDR3 DNA: TGTGCCAGCAGTTTATCCCCGACAGGCGGGGGATACGAGCAGTACTTC
D gene: -; J gene: TRBJ2-5; clone size: few; V gene: TRBV11-2; CDR3 protein: CASRNLLGRQETQYF; CDR3 DNA: TGTGCCAGCAGGAATCTCCTGGGAAGGCAAGAGACCCAGTACTTC
D gene: -; J gene: TRBJ1-6; clone size: few; V gene: TRBV6-2/TRBV6-3; CDR3 protein: CASKAGTSLFNSPLHF; CDR3 DNA: TGTGCCAGCAAGGCCGGGACATCTCTTTTCAATTCACCCCTCCACTTT
D gene: TRBD1; J gene: TRBJ2-7; clone size: -; V gene: TRBV20-1; CDR3 protein: CSARNQGAWEQYF; CDR3 DNA: TGCAGTGCTAGGAACCAGGGGGCGTGGGAGCAGTACTTC
D gene: -; J gene: TRBJ1-1; clone size: few; V gene: TRBV9; CDR3 protein: CASNAWGNTEAFF; CDR3 DNA: TGTGCCAGCAACGCCTGGGGGAACACTGAAGCTTTCTTT
D gene: -; J gene: TRBJ2-3; clone size: -; V gene: TRBV7-9; CDR3 protein: CASSSNNGPLMTDTQYF; CDR3 DNA: TGTGCCAGCAGCTCGAATAACGGACCCCTGATGACAGATACGCAGTATTTT
D gene: -; J gene: TRBJ1-5; clone size: few; V gene: TRBV4-1; CDR3 protein: CASSQDPDQPQHF; CDR3 DNA: TGCGCCAGCAGCCAAGACCCCGATCAGCCCCAGCATTTT
D gene: TRBD2; J gene: TRBJ2-1; clone size: few; V gene: TRBV7-2; CDR3 protein: CASSLGGGVEQFF; CDR3 DNA: TGTGCCAGCAGCTTAGGCGGGGGGGTTGAGCAGTTCTTC
D gene: TRBD2; J gene: TRBJ2-5; clone size: -; V gene: TRBV28; CDR3 protein: CASSLWEEVAGDETQYF; CDR3 DNA: TGTGCCAGCAGTTTATGGGAAGAAGTAGCGGGGGACGAGACCCAGTACTTC
D gene: -; J gene: TRBJ1-1; clone size: -; V gene: TRBV29-1; CDR3 protein: CSVSGGGSTEAFF; CDR3 DNA: TGCAGCGTGTCTGGGGGGGGGAGCACTGAAGCTTTCTTT
D gene: -; J gene: TRBJ1-2; clone size: few; V gene: TRBV7-9; CDR3 protein: CASSLEGGVRGGYTF; CDR3 DNA: TGTGCCAGCAGCCTTGAGGGGGGAGTCAGAGGTGGCTACACCTTC
D gene: TRBD2; J gene: TRBJ2-2; clone size: few; V gene: TRBV15; CDR3 protein: CATLAGSGELFF; CDR3 DNA: TGTGCCACACTAGCGGGGTCCGGGGAGCTGTTTTTT
D gene: -; J gene: TRBJ2-1; clone size: few; V gene: TRBV6-6; CDR3 protein: CASGGGSYNEQFF; CDR3 DNA: TGTGCCAGCGGAGGGGGGTCCTACAATGAGCAGTTCTTC
D gene: TRBD1; J gene: TRBJ1-2; clone size: -; V gene: TRBV5-1; CDR3 protein: CASSLDRGPHTF; CDR3 DNA: TGCGCCAGCAGCTTGGACAGGGGGCCACACACCTTC
D gene: TRBD1; J gene: TRBJ2-1; clone size: few; V gene: TRBV4-3; CDR3 protein: CASSQGTGGFYNEQFF; CDR3 DNA: TGCGCCAGCAGCCAAGGGACAGGGGGCTTCTACAATGAGCAGTTCTTC
D gene: -; J gene: TRBJ2-7; clone size: -; V gene: TRBV19; CDR3 protein: CASSILEGGEQYF; CDR3 DNA: TGTGCCAGTAGTATCCTTGAGGGGGGCGAGCAGTACTTC
D gene: -; J gene: TRBJ1-4; clone size: -; V gene: TRBV4-3; CDR3 protein: CASSQEGGGEKLFF; CDR3 DNA: TGCGCCAGCAGCCAGGAGGGAGGGGGTGAAAAACTGTTTTTT
D gene: -; J gene: TRBJ1-1; clone size: few; V gene: TRBV4-1; CDR3 protein: CASSQDPGRATEAFF; CDR3 DNA: TGCGCCAGCAGCCAAGATCCCGGCAGAGCAACTGAAGCTTTCTTT
D gene: -; J gene: TRBJ2-3; clone size: -; V gene: TRBV6-5; CDR3 protein: CASSLWGDTQYF; CDR3 DNA: TGTGCCAGCAGCCTATGGGGAGATACGCAGTATTTT
D gene: TRBD1; J gene: TRBJ2-3; clone size: few; V gene: TRBV3-1; CDR3 protein: CASSHLGTGAHLTDTQYF; CDR3 DNA: TGTGCCAGCAGCCACCTGGGGACAGGGGCCCATCTCACAGATACGCAGTATTTT
D gene: TRBD2; J gene: TRBJ2-1; clone size: -; V gene: TRBV7-3; CDR3 protein: CASSLSGRDEQFF; CDR3 DNA: TGTGCCAGCAGCTTATCTGGGAGGGATGAGCAGTTCTTC
D gene: -; J gene: TRBJ2-3; clone size: few; V gene: TRBV6-1; CDR3 protein: CASSEFGGTQYF; CDR3 DNA: TGTGCCAGCAGTGAATTCGGCGGTACGCAGTATTTT
D gene: -; J gene: TRBJ2-1; clone size: many; V gene: TRBV12-3/TRBV12-4; CDR3 protein: CASSFLAMGFDEQFF; CDR3 DNA: TGTGCCAGCAGTTTTCTAGCGATGGGGTTCGATGAGCAGTTCTTC
D gene: TRBD2; J gene: TRBJ2-1; clone size: few; V gene: TRBV20-1; CDR3 protein: CSAREVWGGPYNEQFF; CDR3 DNA: TGCAGTGCTAGAGAGGTTTGGGGGGGACCCTACAATGAGCAGTTCTTC
D gene: -; J gene: TRBJ2-5; clone size: few; V gene: TRBV12-5; CDR3 protein: CASGLATEVLETQYF; CDR3 DNA: TGTGCTAGTGGTTTGGCGACAGAAGTTCTGGAGACCCAGTACTTC
D gene: -; J gene: TRBJ1-1; clone size: many; V gene: TRBV12-3/TRBV12-4; CDR3 protein: CASSSADSNTEAFF; CDR3 DNA: TGTGCCAGCAGTTCAGCAGATTCGAACACTGAAGCTTTCTTT
D gene: -; J gene: TRBJ2-2; clone size: few; V gene: TRBV20-1; CDR3 protein: CSARRAADTGELFF; CDR3 DNA: TGCAGTGCTAGGCGGGCAGCGGACACCGGGGAGCTGTTTTTT
D gene: TRBD1; J gene: TRBJ2-7; clone size: -; V gene: TRBV2; CDR3 protein: CASSGQGPYEQYF; CDR3 DNA: TGTGCCAGCAGTGGACAGGGCCCCTACGAGCAGTACTTC
D gene: -; J gene: TRBJ2-3; clone size: -; V gene: TRBV7-6; CDR3 protein: CASSLGWFSSTVTEYF; CDR3 DNA: TGTGCCAGCAGCTTAGGGTGGTTTTCTAGCACAGTTACGGAGTATTTT
D gene: -; J gene: TRBJ1-5; clone size: few; V gene: TRBV20-1; CDR3 protein: CSARDRGQPQHF; CDR3 DNA: TGCAGTGCTAGAGATCGGGGTCAGCCCCAGCATTTT
D gene: -; J gene: TRBJ2-5; clone size: -; V gene: TRBV11-2; CDR3 protein: CASRQAVEEAQYF; CDR3 DNA: TGTGCCAGCAGACAAGCGGTGGAAGAGGCCCAGTACTTC
D gene: -; J gene: TRBJ2-7; clone size: many; V gene: TRBV5-6; CDR3 protein: CASSVGDGPYEQYF; CDR3 DNA: TGTGCCAGCAGCGTTGGGGACGGACCCTACGAGCAGTACTTC
D gene: TRBD1; J gene: TRBJ1-5; clone size: -; V gene: TRBV4-1; CDR3 protein: CASSQDARGDQPQHF; CDR3 DNA: TGCGCCAGCAGCCAAGATGCCAGGGGGGATCAGCCCCAGCATTTT